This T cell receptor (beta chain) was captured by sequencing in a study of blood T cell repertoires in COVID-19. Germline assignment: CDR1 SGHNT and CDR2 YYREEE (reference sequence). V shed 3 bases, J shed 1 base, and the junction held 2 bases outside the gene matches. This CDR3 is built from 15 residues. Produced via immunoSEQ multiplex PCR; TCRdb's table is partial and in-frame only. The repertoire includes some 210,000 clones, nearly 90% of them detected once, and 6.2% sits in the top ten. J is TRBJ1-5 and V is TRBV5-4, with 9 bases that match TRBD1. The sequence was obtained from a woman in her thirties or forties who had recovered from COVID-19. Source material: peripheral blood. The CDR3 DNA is TGTGCCAGCAGCTCGGACAGGGGCAGCAATCAGCCCCAGCATTTT. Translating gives CASSSDRGSNQPQHF.